This entry lists 29 T cell receptor beta chains sequenced from one sample in a study of cytomegalovirus exposure and HLA in healthy donors. Both 60 Vbeta primers and 13 Jbeta primers went into the PCR. Here immunoSEQ multiplex PCR was the method, and the copy in TCRdb shows in-frame clones only, minus some. The data hold approximately 170,000 clones, with 70% to 80% observed a single time. Input material: PBMCs. The receptors come from a woman aged 25-40 years in good health and CMV-seropositive.

About this clone itself: The same CDR3 can be traced to other DNA sequences in this sample. The gene calls are TRBV7-9 and TRBJ1-1; the D gene is possibly TRBD1 (6 bases). The V gene's germline CDR1 is SEHNR and CDR2 FQNEAQ (reference sequence). The CDR3 totals 14 residues. Trimming took 1 base from V and 4 from J, leaving 10 bases between them. CDR3 residues: CASSLVGGGTEAFF. The CDR3 DNA reads as TGTGCCAGCAGCTTAGTGGGAGGGGGCACTGAAGCTTTCTTT.

Here the CDR3 reads CASSITGSGNTIYF. As DNA, the CDR3 is TGTGCCAGCAGTATAACAGGCTCAGGAAACACCATATATTTT. The chain uses TRBV6-5 and TRBJ1-3; tentative D call: TRBD1 (5 bases). The CDR3 totals 14 residues. Germline V gene lookup returns CDR1 MNHEY and CDR2 SVGAGI. Trimming stripped 5 bases from V and 4 bases from J, with 12 bases between.

The chain uses TRBV2 and TRBJ1-1; 9 positions agree with TRBD1. The CDR3 contains 15 residues. V was pared by 4 bases and J by 4 bases, with 7 bases of the junction left unmatched. Per germline, CDR1 SNHLY and CDR2 FYNNEI. CDR3 nucleotide sequence: TGTGCCAGCAGTGTTTGGGGACAGGGAGGCACTGAAGCTTTCTTT. Its translation is CASSVWGQGGTEAFF. The full variable domain, its missing parts supplied by reference TRBV2 and TRBJ1-1, is EPEVTQTPSHQVTQMGQEVILRCVPISNHLYFYWYRQILGQKVEFLVSFYNNEISEKSEIFDDQFSVERPDGSNFTLKIRSTKLEDSAMYFCASSVWGQGGTEAFFGQGTRLTVV.

This clone came up once. This rearrangement joins TRBV19 to TRBJ1-2, with TRBD1 matching 8 bases. The V gene end was trimmed by 0 bases and the J gene end by 7 bases; junction bases not matched to a gene: 7. The germline V gene encodes CDR1 LNHDA and CDR2 SQIVND (reference sequence). The CDR3 contains 15 residues. CDR3 in amino acids: CASSIDVRGQGGYTF. CDR3 in DNA: TGTGCCAGTAGTATAGATGTCAGGGGGCAGGGTGGCTACACCTTC.

This clone was seen a few times. This sample also contains other DNA sequences that code for the same CDR3. In DNA, the CDR3 is TGTGCCAGCAGCTCCGGGACAGGGGGAACCGGGGAGCTGTTTTTT. Translating it yields CASSSGTGGTGELFF. The chain uses TRBV7-2 and TRBJ2-2; TRBD1 matches 11 bases. CDR3 length equals 15 residues. Germline V gives CDR1 SGHTA, CDR2 FQGNSA. Losses at the gene ends were 4 bases for V and 5 bases for J; bases not matched to a gene: 3.

This clone turned up a few times. The CDR3 spells CASSLVTGQETQYF. The CDR3 region has the DNA TGTGCCAGCAGTTTAGTGACAGGACAAGAGACCCAGTACTTC. The genes are TRBV28 and TRBJ2-5, with a weak D call TRBD1 (6 bases). Trimming took 2 bases from V and 2 from J, leaving 9 bases between them. This CDR3 has 14 residues. Germline values: CDR1 MDHEN, CDR2 SYDVKM. Full variable domain (remainder filled in from reference TRBV28 and TRBJ2-5): DVKVTQSSRYLVKRTGEKVFLECVQDMDHENMFWYRQDPGLGLRLIYFSYDVKMKEKGDIPEGYSVSREKKERFSLILESASTNQTSMYLCASSLVTGQETQYFGPGTRLLVL.

The chain is built from TRBV9 and TRBJ2-1, with TRBD2 identical over 8 bases. V lost 3 bases and J lost 12; bases outside the gene matches: 17. Germline CDR1 is SGDLS and CDR2 is YYNGEE. The CDR3 covers 16 residues. The CDR3 loop is CASSAGGTRVGWGQFF. Written as DNA, the CDR3 is TGTGCCAGCAGCGCCGGCGGGACTAGGGTTGGATGGGGGCAGTTCTTC.

This clone showed up just once. The J gene is TRBJ2-3, the V gene TRBV9; 7 bases are a match to TRBD2. The V gene's germline CDR1 is SGDLS and CDR2 YYNGEE. The CDR3 covers 15 residues. J gave up 3 bases and V 5 bases, and 9 bases lay outside the gene matches. As DNA, the CDR3 is TGTGCCAGCAGTCCGACCGGGACTACGACAGATACGCAGTATTTT. It is translated as CASSPTGTTTDTQYF.

The chain carries TRBV11-3 and TRBJ2-1; D is possibly TRBD1 (7 bases). V shed 0 bases and J shed 5 bases, with 17 bases lying between them. Germline CDR1 and CDR2: SGHNT and YENEEA. This CDR3 is 17 amino acids long. In nucleotides, the CDR3 is TGTGCCAGCAGCTTAGATGCTCGACAGGGACTGAACAATGAGCAGTTCTTC. Translating gives CASSLDARQGLNNEQFF.

The V and J genes are TRBV30 and TRBJ1-5; 10 bases line up with TRBD1. CDR3 length equals 14 residues. The germline CDR1 and CDR2 sequences are GTSNPN and SVGIG (reference sequence). V shed 3 bases, J shed 6 bases, and the junction held 5 bases outside the gene matches. The chain's CDR3 is CAWRATGGFQPQHF. Here the CDR3 DNA reads TGTGCCTGGAGGGCGACAGGGGGCTTTCAGCCCCAGCATTTT.

The rearrangement links TRBV15 to TRBJ2-7, with 8 positions matching TRBD1. J gave up 4 bases and V 1 base, and 9 bases lay outside the gene matches. There are 16 residues in the CDR3. Germline lookup yields CDR1 LNHNV and CDR2 YYDKDF (reference sequence). The CDR3 region is CATSRGVTGGVYEQYF. The DNA of the CDR3 is TGTGCCACCAGCAGAGGGGTAACAGGGGGTGTTTACGAGCAGTACTTC.

This clone was recorded once. The chain is built from TRBV7-9 and TRBJ1-3; D is unresolved. V was clipped by 4 bases and J by 0 bases, with 10 bases between them. This CDR3 comprises 15 residues. Germline V lookup: CDR1 SEHNR, CDR2 FQNEAQ (reference sequence). The CDR3 DNA follows: TGTGCCAGCAGCTCAGGTGACCACTCTGGAAACACCATATATTTT. This translates into CASSSGDHSGNTIYF.

This rearrangement joins TRBV10-3 to TRBJ2-5; 8 nucleotides align to TRBD1. The CDR3 extends over 17 amino acids. CDR1 is ENHRY, CDR2 SYGVKD, per germline. V lost 5 bases to trimming and J lost 0 bases; unmatched junction nucleotides: 11. CDR3 loop: CAISRGQGRAYQETQYF. As DNA, the CDR3 is TGTGCCATCAGTCGTGGACAGGGTAGGGCGTACCAAGAGACCCAGTACTTC.

This clone has just a few counts. This sequence joins TRBV5-6 and TRBJ1-2, with 7 bases identical to TRBD1. In germline, CDR1 is SGHDT, CDR2 YYEEEE. Trimming cost V 4 bases and J 8 bases; bases outside gene matches: 14. CDR3 length: 15 amino acids. The CDR3 protein is CASSGGTVGRVGYTF. In DNA form, the CDR3 reads TGTGCCAGCAGCGGTGGGACAGTGGGACGGGTGGGCTACACCTTC.

This clone has just a few counts. V and J are TRBV27 and TRBJ1-2; weak D call: TRBD1 (6 bases). The CDR3 has 14 amino acids. V was trimmed by 3 bases and J by 3 bases, leaving 11 bases between them. Germline-derived CDR1 and CDR2 are MNHEY and SMNVEV (reference sequence). This chain's CDR3 is CASSFSTGHYGYTF. The CDR3 bases are TGTGCCAGCAGTTTTTCGACAGGCCACTATGGCTACACCTTC.

The chain combines TRBV2 with TRBJ2-5, with D possibly matching TRBD2 (5 bases). V was cut by 7 bases and J by 4 bases, with 13 bases left in between. This CDR3 comprises 13 residues. Per germline, CDR1 SNHLY and CDR2 FYNNEI. The DNA for the CDR3 is TGTGCCAGCATAGGACGAGGGAGAGAGACCCAGTACTTC. Protein: CASIGRGRETQYF.

A single count supports this clone. The DNA for the CDR3 is TGTGCCAGCACGCCCGACAAAGATACGCAGTATTTT. This codes for CASTPDKDTQYF. The J gene is TRBJ2-3, the V gene TRBV28; D is uncertain. CDR3 length equals 12 residues. From germline, CDR1 is MDHEN and CDR2 SYDVKM. V dropped 7 bases and J dropped 5 bases, with 10 bases sitting between them.

CDR3 in amino acids: CASSFSNKGQVGEQYF. CDR3 nucleotides: TGTGCCAGCAGCTTCTCCAACAAGGGACAAGTGGGAGAGCAGTACTTC. The rearrangement joins TRBV7-8 to TRBJ2-7; perhaps TRBD1 as D (6 bases). CDR1 and CDR2 from the germline V gene are SGHVS and FQNEAQ. CDR3 length: 16 residues. Trimming shortened V by 3 bases and J by 7 bases, and 22 bases separated the two germline ends.

The CDR3 region has the DNA TGTGCCATCAGTGACTACGGGGGTTTTAATGAAAAACTGTTTTTT. It encodes CAISDYGGFNEKLFF. The rearrangement uses TRBV10-3 and TRBJ1-4, with D possibly TRBD1 on 5 matching bases. The CDR3 is 15 residues long. Germline V CDR1 and CDR2: ENHRY, SYGVKD. Trimming pared 3 bases from V and 4 bases from J, leaving 12 bases between.

The J gene is TRBJ2-5, the V gene TRBV12-5; the D gene is possibly TRBD2 (6 bases). The CDR3 sequence is 16 residues long. V was trimmed by 0 bases and J by 5 bases, leaving 16 bases between them. CDR1 and CDR2 (germline): LGHNT, FRNRAP. CDR3 residues: CASGLVFWRGAETQYF. CDR3 sequence (DNA): TGTGCTAGTGGTTTGGTATTTTGGCGGGGAGCGGAGACCCAGTACTTC.

This clone was found once. This chain connects TRBV4-3 to TRBJ2-2; the match to TRBD2 covers 13 bases. The CDR3 sequence is 15 residues long. CDR1 and CDR2 (germline): LGHNA, YSLEER. Unmatched junction bases numbered 3, after V lost 4 bases and J lost 7 bases. The CDR3 DNA reads TGCGCCAGCAGCCCCGGGACTAGCGGGATCGGGGAGCTGTTTTTT. Encoded protein: CASSPGTSGIGELFF.

This rearrangement joins TRBV5-1 to TRBJ2-2, with 10 bases fitting TRBD2. Germline CDR1 is SGHRS and CDR2 is YFSETQ. This CDR3 contains 16 residues. V gave up 0 bases and J gave up 6 bases; unmatched junction bases: 5. The CDR3 protein is CASSLAGTSGAGELFF. The CDR3 coding sequence is TGCGCCAGCAGCTTGGCCGGTACTAGCGGGGCCGGGGAGCTGTTTTTT.

V usage is TRBV6-1 and J usage is TRBJ2-1; 13 positions match TRBD2. The V and J ends lost 4 bases and 6 bases, in that order; junction bases with no gene match: 6. Germline CDR1 and CDR2: MNHNS and SASEGT. CDR3 length: 16 residues. The CDR3 loop reads CASSVFTSGGVNEQFF. The CDR3, as DNA: TGTGCCAGCAGTGTTTTCACTAGCGGGGGGGTCAATGAGCAGTTCTTC.

On this clone itself: Other DNA variants within this sample encode the same CDR3. This rearrangement joins TRBV28 to TRBJ2-7; TRBD1 matches at 9 bases. The V gene's germline CDR1 is MDHEN and CDR2 SYDVKM. Trimming removed 8 bases from V and 3 bases from J; junction bases left unmatched: 5. CDR3 length equals 13 residues. CDR3 protein: CASLGQGSYEQYF. CDR3 DNA sequence: TGTGCCAGCCTAGGACAGGGGAGCTACGAGCAGTACTTC.

The chain has TRBV5-1 and TRBJ2-3; D perhaps matches TRBD1 (5 bases). V was shortened by 2 bases and J by 4 bases, with 11 bases between the two germline ends. Germline CDR1 and CDR2: SGHRS and YFSETQ. The CDR3 consists of 14 residues. CDR3 in DNA: TGCGCCAGCAGCTTAATGACAGTTGCAGATACGCAGTATTTT. Translated, it gives CASSLMTVADTQYF.

The chain links TRBV5-1 to TRBJ1-3, with D maybe TRBD1 (6 bases). The CDR3 is 14 residues long. V lost 2 bases, J lost 0 bases, and 6 bases lay in between. The germline V gene encodes CDR1 SGHRS and CDR2 YFSETQ. CDR3 DNA: TGCGCCAGCAGCTTACAGGGCTCTGGAAACACCATATATTTT. Translated: CASSLQGSGNTIYF. Drawing the rest from reference TRBV5-1 and TRBJ1-3, the complete variable domain is KAGVTQTPRYLIKTRGQQVTLSCSPISGHRSVSWYQQTPGQGLQFLFEYFSETQRNKGNFPGRFSGRQFSNSRSEMNVSTLELGDSALYLCASSLQGSGNTIYFGEGSWLTVV.

This chain joins TRBV5-4 and TRBJ2-1; the D is unclear. Germline CDR1 and CDR2: SGHNT and YYREEE (reference sequence). This CDR3 has 13 amino acids. Trimming took off 5 bases at V and 5 bases at J, with 11 bases between the two ends. This CDR3 reads CASSKQSDNEQFF. Here the CDR3 DNA reads TGTGCCAGCAGTAAACAGTCTGACAATGAGCAGTTCTTC.

The rearrangement links TRBV2 to TRBJ2-5; D unclear. The germline V gene has CDR1 SNHLY and CDR2 FYNNEI. This CDR3 region has 12 residues. V lost 3 bases and J lost 1, with 3 bases in between. This chain's CDR3 is CASSERQETQYF. CDR3 bases: TGTGCCAGCAGTGAGCGCCAAGAGACCCAGTACTTC.

This clone was picked up a small number of times. The chain has TRBV25-1 and TRBJ2-1, with 7 positions matching TRBD1. The CDR3 is 14 residues long. Per the germline V gene, CDR1 is MGHDK and CDR2 is SYGVNS. The J segment lost 11 bases and the V segment lost 0 bases, leaving 7 bases of the junction unmatched. In DNA, the CDR3 is TGTGCCAGCAGTGAATACCCCGGACAGGTGAAGCAGTTCTTC. It codes for CASSEYPGQVKQFF.